This T cell receptor beta chain was recorded in a study of blood T cells in healthy people across ages. The donors, healthy Caucasians from Russia, were aged about 6 to 95. Remarks on this clonotype: One end of the junction does not line up with germline, which may come from a read error.

The CDR3 spans 16 residues. Per the germline V gene, CDR1 is MDHEN and CDR2 is SYDVKM. A sample-barcoded 5' primer and a J-beta primer mix were used in a second PCR of about 6 to 12 cycles. Each cDNA molecule was tagged by a template-switch adaptor with 12 random nucleotides. Using its own MiXCR run on the 5' RACE reads, TCRdb lists one record per CDR3 protein. The data show roughly 550,000 distinct CDR3 sequences, about 25% seen once. A further study also used this sample, focusing on T cells of mothers and their children.

The chain carries TRBV28 and TRBJ2-5; D possibly corresponds to TRBD1 (6 bases). Sequencing input: blood. The origin of this receptor is a boy aged 5-17 years in good health. The CDR3: CASSLVGQPYQGTQYF. CDR3 DNA sequence: TGTGCCAGCAGTTTAGTGGGACAACCGTACCAAGGGACCCAGTACTTC.